This TCR beta chain comes out of a study of cytomegalovirus exposure and HLA in healthy donors. At the level of the study: Among the 300 to 500 genotyped donors, around 85% were placed in the Caucasian-associated ancestry cluster. Study-wide findings and caveats: A missense DCLRE1C variant was associated with V- and J-gene trimming of TCR beta chains in a later analysis, and an independent cohort replicated the association.

The PCR employed 60 Vbeta primers together with 13 Jbeta primers. Per the original data handling: Later work found tens of millions of unique TCR beta chains, with about 10 million shared. The table came from immunoSEQ multiplex PCR; TCRdb's copy has only in-frame clones and leaves some out. V, J and clone size are those of that table, while D and trimming were read from the DNA. The table shows roughly 81,000 clones, with roughly 80% occurring only once. Concerning this clone: The antigen remains unidentified.

It was healthy bone marrow donors who served as donors. Sequencing used PBMCs. The sequence came from a boy under 18 in good health and CMV-seronegative.

As DNA, the CDR3 is TGTGCCAGCAGCAAACGACAGGGGGCGGGCAATCAGCCCCAGCATTTT. Translated: CASSKRQGAGNQPQHF. This chain links TRBV28 with TRBJ1-5, with 10 bases identical to TRBD1. Germline lookup yields CDR1 MDHEN and CDR2 SYDVKM. CDR3 length: 16 residues. V gave up 6 bases and J gave up 2 bases; unmatched junction bases: 7.